The 12 T cell receptor beta chains listed next were all sequenced from one sample in a study of shared clonotypes between healthy human individuals. Libraries were prepared by immunoSEQ multiplex PCR; TCRdb keeps only in-frame clonotypes and omits some of them. The sample holds 2 million to 2.5 million clones; 80% to 95% are singletons and the top ten take 0.3% to 0.4%. Material: naive CD4+ T cells from PBMCs. Sample subset: CD45RA+ positively selected. Source of these receptors: a young man in good health. Some clones in this sample may be carry-over from other donors' samples.

This clone was observed a single time. V and J are TRBV30 and TRBJ1-5; D is perhaps TRBD1 (5 bases). The V gene's germline CDR1 is GTSNPN and CDR2 SVGIG (reference sequence). This CDR3 comprises 16 residues. V lost 0 bases to trimming and J lost 3 bases, with 15 bases between them. DNA for the CDR3: TGTGCCTGGAGTGTAGGTCAGGGAGCCCCCAATCAGCCCCAGCATTTT. This translates into CAWSVGQGAPNQPQHF. Variable domain in full (rest from reference TRBV30 and TRBJ1-5): SQTIHQWPATLVQPVGSPLSLECTVEGTSNPNLYWYRQAAGRGLQLLFYSVGIGQISSEVPQNLSASRPQDRQFILSSKKLLLSDSGFYLCAWSVGQGAPNQPQHFGDGTRLSIL.

The chain is built from TRBV7-9 and TRBJ2-1; maybe TRBD1 (6 bases). Per the germline V gene, CDR1 is SEHNR and CDR2 is FQNEAQ (reference sequence). This CDR3 is 17 amino acids long. The V gene lost 5 bases and the J gene lost 4 bases, with 21 bases spanning the gap. The CDR3 DNA sequence: TGTGCCAGCAGCCTCTTCCTTAACCTTGACAGGTACAATGAGCAGTTCTTC. Its protein product is CASSLFLNLDRYNEQFF.

The chain is built from TRBV7-8 and TRBJ1-4; unclear D gene. The CDR3 spans 16 residues. The germline V and J ends were trimmed by 0 bases and 2 bases, with 10 bases remaining between them. Germline assignment: CDR1 SGHVS and CDR2 FQNEAQ. CDR3 DNA: TGTGCCAGCAGCTTAGCGGGGTCGAGGACTAATGAAAAACTGTTTTTT. Encoded protein: CASSLAGSRTNEKLFF.

J is TRBJ1-3 and V is TRBV7-9; D gene unclear. Germline V gives CDR1 SEHNR, CDR2 FQNEAQ (reference sequence). V lost 5 bases and J 0 bases, leaving 14 bases between the germline ends. The CDR3 totals 16 residues. The CDR3 DNA sequence: TGTGCCAGCAGCCCCCGGACGGGTAACTCTGGAAACACCATATATTTT. It encodes CASSPRTGNSGNTIYF.

The chain couples TRBV6-1 to TRBJ2-2; TRBD2 aligns across 8 bases. Per the germline V gene, CDR1 is MNHNS and CDR2 is SASEGT. The V segment lost 1 base and the J segment 7 bases; nucleotides outside the gene matches: 5. The CDR3 has 15 residues. Here the CDR3 DNA reads TGTGCCAGCAGTGAAGTTAGCGGGACGGGCGGGGAGCTGTTTTTT. Amino acid sequence: CASSEVSGTGGELFF.

V and J are TRBV5-1 and TRBJ1-1; a possible D gene is TRBD1 (5 bases). CDR1 and CDR2 (germline): SGHRS, YFSETQ. V was shortened by 7 bases and J by 4 bases, with 14 bases between the two germline ends. The CDR3 is made up of 13 amino acids. The CDR3 bases are TGCGCCAGCGGACCCGGGACCGTCACTGAAGCTTTCTTT. Translated, it gives CASGPGTVTEAFF.

In this sample, this clone turned up once. The chain is built from TRBV30 and TRBJ1-1, with 7 bases matching TRBD1. Germline CDR1 is GTSNPN and CDR2 is SVGIG (reference sequence). V shed 4 bases and J 1 base; nucleotides not matched to a gene: 6. CDR3 length: 14 amino acids. The CDR3 region has the DNA TGTGCCTGGACCTCGACAGGGTGGAACACTGAAGCTTTCTTT. Amino acids: CAWTSTGWNTEAFF.

As to this clone: The same CDR3 is also encoded by other DNA sequences in this sample. The rearrangement links TRBV5-1 to TRBJ2-5, with 10 bases matching TRBD1. The length of the CDR3 is 14 residues. The V gene's germline CDR1 is SGHRS and CDR2 YFSETQ. The ends lost 5 bases at V and 5 bases at J; junction bases unmatched: 6. The CDR3 loop reads CASRPGTGAETQYF. CDR3 sequence (DNA): TGCGCCAGCAGGCCTGGGACAGGGGCGGAGACCCAGTACTTC.

The J gene is TRBJ1-2, the V gene TRBV27; tentatively, D is TRBD1 (6 bases). Germline V gene lookup returns CDR1 MNHEY and CDR2 SMNVEV (reference sequence). V gave up 5 bases and J gave up 10 bases, with 23 bases separating them. The CDR3 is 15 residues long. This CDR3 is CASSPNPGHQLVYTF. CDR3 DNA: TGTGCCAGCAGTCCCAATCCGGGACACCAGTTAGTCTACACCTTC.

The chain carries TRBV2 and TRBJ2-1; TRBD1 or TRBD2 may be the D gene (5 bases each). The V end was cut by 8 bases, the J end by 4 bases, with 12 bases between. The CDR3 spans 13 residues. Germline CDR1 SNHLY, CDR2 FYNNEI. CDR3 bases: TGTGCCAGCCGCGAGGGGACGTACAATGAGCAGTTCTTC. It translates to CASREGTYNEQFF.

The chain links TRBV19 to TRBJ1-2; D possibly corresponds to TRBD1 (6 bases). V was trimmed by 6 bases and J by 5 bases, leaving 16 bases between them. The CDR3 spans 14 residues. The V gene's germline CDR1 is LNHDA and CDR2 SQIVND (reference sequence). The CDR3 is CASRRAGDGYGYTF. The CDR3 DNA reads as TGTGCCAGTAGGAGAGCAGGGGACGGGTATGGCTACACCTTC.

The chain recombines TRBV18 with TRBJ2-7, with a weak D call TRBD1 (6 bases). Trimming took 2 bases from V and 3 from J, leaving 8 bases between them. From germline, CDR1 is KGHSH and CDR2 LQKENI. This CDR3 has 13 residues. CDR3 in DNA: TGTGCCAGCTCACCAGGACAGTTCTACGAGCAGTACTTC. It specifies CASSPGQFYEQYF.